The clone carrying this T cell receptor beta chain has a handful of counts. The sample comes from a study of graft-versus-host responses after intestinal transplantation. Germline V gives CDR1 KGHSH, CDR2 LQKENI. The germline V and J ends were trimmed by 4 bases and 3 bases, with 12 bases remaining between them. The CDR3 is made up of 15 amino acids. The method was immunoSEQ multiplex PCR; TCRdb's version includes in-frame clones alone and lacks a portion of them. This sample has about 6,900 clones; approximately 25% occur once, and the top ten carry roughly 4%. The clonotype comes from a human patient who was an organ donor for intestinal transplantation. Source: alloreactive CD4+ T cells from a mixed lymphocyte reaction culture, taken before transplantation. The subset is: CFSE-low proliferating T cells sorted from roughly 6-day pre-transplant mixed lymphocyte reaction (GvH or HvG direction). The chain has TRBV18 and TRBJ2-2, with D maybe TRBD2 (5 bases). DNA for the CDR3: TGTGCCAGCTCACAGGAGGCCAGAGACACCGGGGAGCTGTTTTTT. It translates to CASSQEARDTGELFF.